The source of this TCR beta chain is a study of TIL therapy for anti-PD-1-resistant metastatic lung cancer. Study-wide background: Progressing patients received lymphodepletion, expanded TIL infusion and IL-2.

Time point noted: pre-treatment sample, taken before nivolumab and TIL therapy. The immunoSEQ assay was v3. Produced via immunoSEQ multiplex PCR; TCRdb's table is partial and in-frame only. This table has about 53,000 clones, 73% appearing once. Broader study findings: After infusion, TIL clonotypes partly replaced peripheral T cells and declined over months.

There are a few counts of this clone. Its antigen is not identified. The sample in question was blood, obtained at baseline. The sequence came from a person aged 25 to 79 with non-small cell lung cancer.

CDR3 in DNA: TGTGCCAGTAGTCAGACAGGGGCGACTGAAGCTTTCTTT. Encoded protein: CASSQTGATEAFF. The rearrangement uses TRBV19 and TRBJ1-1; 8 bases match TRBD1. This CDR3 is built from 13 residues. With 5 bases clipped from V and 5 bases from J, the junction kept 4 bases outside the gene matches. Germline V gene sequence: CDR1 LNHDA, CDR2 SQIVND (reference sequence). The variable domain in full, with the rest retrieved from reference TRBV19 and TRBJ1-1, is DGGITQSPKYLFRKEGQNVTLSCEQNLNHDAMYWYRQDPGQGLRLIYYSQIVNDFQKGDIAEGYSVSREKKESFPLTVTSAQKNPTAFYLCASSQTGATEAFFGQGTRLTVV.